The 32 T cell receptor beta chains presented below share a single source sample, sequenced in a study of shared clonotypes between healthy human individuals. Some clones are missing from TCRdb's copy, which holds only in-frame ones; the method was immunoSEQ multiplex PCR. Seen here are about 1 million clones, roughly 80% observed once, and the top ten hold approximately 1.5%. The sequencing input was memory CD4+ T cells sorted from blood. Noted subset: CD45RA-negative fraction. Receptors originate from a man in his late teens or twenties in good health.

The chain carries TRBV19 and TRBJ2-1; a possible D gene is TRBD2 (6 bases). This CDR3 has 15 residues. Germline CDR1 LNHDA, CDR2 SQIVND (reference sequence). Trimming removed 8 bases from V and 2 bases from J, with 16 bases in between. The CDR3 loop reads CASRPGTWAYNEQFF. CDR3 in DNA: TGTGCCAGTCGTCCCGGGACTTGGGCCTACAATGAGCAGTTCTTC.

This clone has only one observation. This sequence joins TRBV27 and TRBJ1-1; D possibly corresponds to TRBD1 (6 bases). V was trimmed by 6 bases and J by 0 bases, leaving 17 bases between them. The CDR3 has 16 amino acids. Per germline, CDR1 MNHEY and CDR2 SMNVEV (reference sequence). CDR3 residues: CASSYTGPTLNTEAFF. The CDR3 DNA reads as TGTGCCAGCAGCTACACAGGGCCCACATTGAACACTGAAGCTTTCTTT.

This clone has just a few counts. This sequence joins TRBV5-1 and TRBJ1-1, with D unclear. In germline, CDR1 is SGHRS, CDR2 YFSETQ. The CDR3 runs to 13 residues. V was cut by 2 bases and J by 5 bases, with 10 bases left in between. The CDR3 region is CASSFSGGTEAFF. For the CDR3, the DNA is TGCGCCAGCAGCTTCTCCGGTGGAACTGAAGCTTTCTTT.

The chain is built from TRBV9 and TRBJ1-4; 9 bases fit TRBD1. The CDR3 spans 15 residues. V was clipped by 4 bases and J by 6 bases; unmatched bases: 7. Per the germline V gene, CDR1 is SGDLS and CDR2 is YYNGEE. The chain's CDR3 is CASSSTGGAHEKLFF. In nucleotides, the CDR3 is TGTGCCAGCAGCTCTACAGGGGGCGCCCATGAAAAACTGTTTTTT.

The chain links TRBV5-6 to TRBJ1-3; D gene unclear. Trimming pared 6 bases from V and 2 bases from J, leaving 12 bases between. The CDR3 extends over 14 amino acids. The V gene's germline CDR1 is SGHDT and CDR2 YYEEEE. CDR3 in DNA: TGTGCCAGCACCCGTGACGTTGCTGGAAACACCATATATTTT. Translating gives CASTRDVAGNTIYF.

CDR3 sequence reads: CAISVAYRDRGGEQFF. The CDR3 coding sequence is TGTGCCATCAGTGTTGCCTACCGGGACAGGGGTGGTGAGCAGTTCTTC. This rearrangement joins TRBV10-3 to TRBJ2-1; 10 bases fit TRBD1. The CDR3 is 16 residues long. The germline gives CDR1 ENHRY, CDR2 SYGVKD. Trimming at V came to 4 bases and at J to 9 bases, leaving 12 bases not matched to a gene.

The sample holds a few counts of this clone. The chain links TRBV21-1 to TRBJ1-2. TRBV21-1 is a pseudogene locus. The CDR3 is made up of 14 amino acids. The CDR3 sequence: CASRSKRGNYGYTF. The CDR3 DNA sequence: TGTGCCAGCAGAAGCAAACGCGGAAACTATGGCTACACCTTC.

The genes are TRBV7-2 and TRBJ2-5; weak D call: TRBD2 (5 bases). CDR1 is SGHTA and CDR2 is FQGNSA in the germline V gene. V gave up 1 base and J gave up 4 bases, with 13 bases separating them. The CDR3 is 15 residues long. The CDR3 reads CASSLDGRRSETQYF. The CDR3 DNA reads TGTGCCAGCAGCTTAGATGGGAGACGGTCAGAGACCCAGTACTTC.

CDR3 sequence: CASRRTSGRRETQYF. The CDR3 region has the DNA TGTGCCAGCAGAAGGACTAGCGGGAGACGTGAGACCCAGTACTTC. The chain recombines TRBV6-5 with TRBJ2-5; 13 bases line up with TRBD2. V shed 6 bases and J 5 bases; nucleotides not matched to a gene: 6. Germline CDR1 MNHEY, CDR2 SVGAGI. CDR3 length: 15 amino acids.

The chain carries TRBV7-2 and TRBJ2-1; 7 bases are shared with TRBD2. CDR1 SGHTA and CDR2 FQGNSA come from the germline V gene. The J segment lost 6 bases and the V segment lost 5 bases, leaving 7 bases of the junction unmatched. The CDR3 length is 14 residues. CDR3 sequence (DNA): TGTGCCAGCAGCCCAGGACTAGAGATCAATGAGCAGTTCTTC. Translated, it gives CASSPGLEINEQFF.

The chain uses TRBV19 and TRBJ2-3; weak D call: TRBD2 (5 bases). The CDR3 runs to 13 residues. Trimming stripped 5 bases from V and 4 bases from J, with 10 bases between. CDR1 and CDR2 from the germline V gene are LNHDA and SQIVND (reference sequence). The CDR3 DNA reads TGTGCCAGTAGTGGGCCTAGCTCAGATACGCAGTATTTT. Translation gives CASSGPSSDTQYF.

The V call is TRBV5-1, the J call TRBJ1-1, with 7 bases identical to TRBD1. Germline-derived CDR1 and CDR2 are SGHRS and YFSETQ. J lost 1 base, V lost 4 bases, and 4 bases had no gene match. The CDR3 runs to 14 residues. The CDR3 sequence is CASSPRQGNTEAFF. CDR3 in DNA: TGCGCCAGCAGCCCGAGACAGGGGAACACTGAAGCTTTCTTT.

This clone was seen a few times. The chain has TRBV6-1 and TRBJ1-1, with a possible D match to TRBD1 (6 bases). The CDR3 contains 16 residues. Germline V gene sequence: CDR1 MNHNS, CDR2 SASEGT. Trimming left V 4 bases short and J 1 base short, with 16 bases between. In nucleotides, the CDR3 is TGTGCCAGCAGTGGCCTCCGTGACAGGTCGAACACTGAAGCTTTCTTT. This gives the protein CASSGLRDRSNTEAFF.

The chain combines TRBV6-1 with TRBJ2-7; tentative D call: TRBD2 (6 bases). The length of the CDR3 is 16 residues. The V gene lost 1 base and the J gene lost 5 bases, with 18 bases spanning the gap. In germline, CDR1 is MNHNS, CDR2 SASEGT. CDR3 residues: CASSEEITGVRNEQYF. CDR3 bases: TGTGCCAGCAGTGAAGAAATAACGGGAGTGAGGAACGAGCAGTACTTC.

This chain joins TRBV7-2 and TRBJ2-7, with no clear D. Germline V gives CDR1 SGHTA, CDR2 FQGNSA. This CDR3 region has 13 residues. V gave up 5 bases and J gave up 4 bases, with 12 bases separating them. This CDR3 reads CASSQRAQYEQYF. CDR3 bases: TGTGCCAGCAGCCAACGGGCCCAATACGAGCAGTACTTC.

The chain has TRBV7-2 and TRBJ2-1; 10 nucleotides agree with TRBD2. The germline V gene has CDR1 SGHTA and CDR2 FQGNSA. CDR3 length: 15 amino acids. V was clipped by 5 bases and J by 3 bases; unmatched bases: 4. The CDR3 is CASSPSGGVYNEQFF. CDR3 bases: TGTGCCAGCAGCCCCAGCGGGGGGGTCTACAATGAGCAGTTCTTC.

The chain uses TRBV5-4 and TRBJ1-3; the D gene is possibly TRBD1 (5 bases). Germline V gene data show CDR1 as SGHNT and CDR2 as YYREEE (reference sequence). CDR3 length: 14 residues. Trimming took 4 bases from V and 3 from J, leaving 11 bases between them. CDR3 protein: CASSGGPIGNTIYF. CDR3 DNA sequence: TGTGCCAGCAGCGGGGGACCGATTGGAAACACCATATATTTT.

The rearrangement uses TRBV19 and TRBJ2-2; possibly TRBD2 for D (5 bases). V lost 8 bases, J lost 5 bases, and 18 bases lay in between. This CDR3 is built from 15 residues. Germline V gene lookup returns CDR1 LNHDA and CDR2 SQIVND (reference sequence). CDR3 region: CASQERQVITGELFF. The CDR3 coding sequence is TGTGCCAGTCAGGAGCGGCAGGTTATAACCGGGGAGCTGTTTTTT.

This clone was observed at least ten times. Other DNA sequences within the sample encode an identical CDR3. The chain joins TRBV19 to TRBJ1-2; weak D call: TRBD1 (5 bases). The V gene lost 3 bases and the J gene lost 6 bases, with 14 bases spanning the gap. This CDR3 is built from 14 residues. CDR1 LNHDA and CDR2 SQIVND come from the germline V gene (reference sequence). DNA for the CDR3: TGTGCCAGTAGTATCGGGCAGGGAATGAATGGCTACACCTTC. Translating gives CASSIGQGMNGYTF.

The chain combines TRBV19 with TRBJ1-4, with 9 bases that match TRBD1. V was clipped by 4 bases and J by 7 bases; unmatched bases: 7. The germline gives CDR1 LNHDA, CDR2 SQIVND (reference sequence). The CDR3 is 15 residues long. The CDR3 DNA reads as TGTGCCAGTAGTAGCCTACAGGGGGCGGGTGAAAAACTGTTTTTT. It encodes CASSSLQGAGEKLFF.

The J gene is TRBJ2-1, the V gene TRBV5-1; TRBD1 agrees at 7 bases. The junction had 4 bases not matched to a gene; V was cut back by 4 bases and J by 9 bases. Looked up from germline, CDR1 is SGHRS and CDR2 is YFSETQ. CDR3 length: 12 residues. Written as DNA, the CDR3 is TGCGCCAGCAGCCAAGGGGGCGGTGAGCAGTTCTTC. It is translated as CASSQGGGEQFF. The variable domain in full, with the rest retrieved from reference TRBV5-1 and TRBJ2-1, is KAGVTQTPRYLIKTRGQQVTLSCSPISGHRSVSWYQQTPGQGLQFLFEYFSETQRNKGNFPGRFSGRQFSNSRSEMNVSTLELGDSALYLCASSQGGGEQFFGPGTRLTVL.

The chain has TRBV4-3 and TRBJ2-7; a possible D gene is TRBD2 (6 bases). Germline-derived CDR1 and CDR2 are LGHNA and YSLEER. CDR3 size: 16 residues. V shed 2 bases and J shed 2 bases, with 16 bases lying between them. The CDR3 nucleotides are TGCGCCAGCAGCCAATCCCCCTTTCGGGGGACCTACGAGCAGTACTTC. Protein sequence: CASSQSPFRGTYEQYF.

This clone was detected only a few times. The chain combines TRBV7-2 with TRBJ2-5; possibly TRBD2 for D (5 bases). The CDR3 is 14 amino acids. Trimming removed 1 base from V and 5 bases from J, with 11 bases in between. Germline-derived CDR1 and CDR2 are SGHTA and FQGNSA. CDR3: CASSLGASRETQYF. In nucleotides, the CDR3 is TGTGCCAGCAGCTTAGGGGCTAGCAGGGAGACCCAGTACTTC. Variable domain in full (rest from reference TRBV7-2 and TRBJ2-5): GAGVSQSPSNKVTEKGKDVELRCDPISGHTALYWYRQSLGQGLEFLIYFQGNSAPDKSGLPSDRFSAERTGGSVSTLTIQRTQQEDSAVYLCASSLGASRETQYFGPGTRLLVL.

This clone has a handful of counts. J is TRBJ2-1 and V is TRBV7-3, with 13 bases fitting TRBD2. This CDR3 is 16 amino acids long. With 5 bases clipped from V and 2 bases from J, the junction kept 3 bases outside the gene matches. Germline CDR1 and CDR2: SGHTA and FQGTGA. CDR3 bases: TGTGCCAGCAGCGCACTAGCGGGGGGGCCCTACAATGAGCAGTTCTTC. This codes for CASSALAGGPYNEQFF.

The genes are TRBV5-1 and TRBJ2-3, with 10 nucleotides matching TRBD2. The CDR3 contains 14 residues. Germline V CDR1 and CDR2: SGHRS, YFSETQ. V shed 6 bases, J shed 1 base, and the junction held 2 bases outside the gene matches. CDR3 residues: CASTSGGGTDTQYF. The CDR3 DNA follows: TGCGCCAGCACTAGCGGGGGAGGCACAGATACGCAGTATTTT.

About this clone itself: The same CDR3 can be traced to other DNA sequences in this sample. The chain uses TRBV18 and TRBJ1-2; D remains ambiguous. Germline values: CDR1 KGHSH, CDR2 LQKENI. V was clipped by 3 bases and J by 4 bases, with 9 bases between them. This CDR3 comprises 13 residues. CDR3 bases: TGTGCCAGCTCACCGCCACAAGGCTATGGCTACACCTTC. As protein: CASSPPQGYGYTF.

The chain links TRBV6-1 to TRBJ2-1, with 7 bases identical to TRBD1. The germline CDR1 and CDR2 sequences are MNHNS and SASEGT. V was pared by 0 bases and J by 6 bases, with 2 bases of the junction left unmatched. The length of the CDR3 is 14 residues. This chain's CDR3 is CASSEAYRGNEQFF. The CDR3 DNA is TGTGCCAGCAGTGAAGCTTACAGGGGCAATGAGCAGTTCTTC.

The rearrangement joins TRBV30 to TRBJ1-5; the D gene is possibly TRBD1 (6 bases). The CDR3 loop spans 15 amino acids. CDR1 GTSNPN and CDR2 SVGIG come from the germline V gene (reference sequence). Trimming shortened V by 0 bases and J by 6 bases, and 15 bases separated the two germline ends. The CDR3 is CAWSVKQGFGQPQHF. CDR3 coding DNA: TGTGCCTGGAGTGTAAAACAGGGTTTTGGTCAGCCCCAGCATTTT.

This sequence joins TRBV5-1 and TRBJ2-5, with a weak D call TRBD1 (6 bases). The ends were cut back, 1 base at V and 3 bases at J, with 19 bases in the middle. The length of the CDR3 is 17 residues. The germline gives CDR1 SGHRS, CDR2 YFSETQ. In nucleotides, the CDR3 is TGCGCCAGCAGCTTGTCGGGCACTTTGAGGGGGAAAGAGACCCAGTACTTC. Translated, it gives CASSLSGTLRGKETQYF.

V is TRBV5-6 and J is TRBJ1-2; unclear D gene. Germline CDR1 SGHDT, CDR2 YYEEEE. V was clipped by 5 bases and J by 4 bases, with 12 bases between them. The CDR3 runs 13 residues. CDR3 bases: TGTGCCAGCAGTGCGGGGAGGACCTATGGCTACACCTTC. It yields the protein CASSAGRTYGYTF.

This CDR3 is CASSPEVAGIQYF. CDR3 DNA sequence: TGTGCCAGCAGCCCAGAGGTAGCTGGCATTCAGTACTTC. The chain employs TRBV2 and TRBJ2-4, with D uncertain. With 6 bases removed from V and 9 bases from J, the gap between germline ends came to 15 bases. CDR3 length equals 13 residues. The germline CDR1 and CDR2 sequences are SNHLY and FYNNEI.

The rearrangement uses TRBV13 and TRBJ2-7; 9 nucleotides agree with TRBD2. J lost 0 bases, V lost 3 bases, and 3 bases had no gene match. Germline V lookup: CDR1 PRHDT, CDR2 FYEKMQ (reference sequence). The CDR3 has 15 amino acids. This CDR3 is CASSFTSGLSYEQYF. The CDR3 DNA follows: TGTGCCAGCAGCTTTACTAGCGGGCTCTCCTACGAGCAGTACTTC.